These T cell receptor beta chains were read from a single sample in a study of cytomegalovirus exposure and HLA in healthy donors. Method: immunoSEQ multiplex PCR; TCRdb's copy keeps in-frame clones and lacks some. The repertoire has about 90,000 clones, 70% to 80% of them found once; the top ten carry over 15%. Sequencing was performed on PBMCs. The receptor source for this set is a woman aged 55-75 years in good health and CMV-seropositive. Both conserved end residues are part of each CDR3. A D gene is named only where the DNA matches it firmly. For some rows the clone size is stated as once, few or many, or as a class when expanded; others skip it.

v_gene	d_gene	abundance	j_gene	CDR3aa	CDR3nt
TRBV19	NA	NA	TRBJ2-5	CASGTLQGRETQYF	TGTGCCAGTGGGACTTTACAGGGGCGAGAGACCCAGTACTTC
TRBV6-1	TRBD1	NA	TRBJ1-6	CASSGPGQGPRGALHF	TGTGCCAGCAGTGGCCCGGGACAGGGTCCCCGGGGGGCCCTCCACTTT
TRBV10-1	TRBD1	NA	TRBJ2-5	CASSESGRGQKETQYF	TGCGCCAGCAGTGAGTCGGGCAGGGGGCAAAAAGAGACCCAGTACTTC
TRBV5-1	NA	NA	TRBJ2-3	CASSVQGPTDTQYF	TGCGCCAGCAGCGTCCAGGGGCCCACAGATACGCAGTATTTT
TRBV4-2	NA	NA	TRBJ2-7	CASAFFGEPSYEQYF	TGTGCCAGCGCGTTTTTTGGGGAGCCCTCCTACGAGCAGTACTTC
TRBV29-1	NA	NA	TRBJ2-7	CSVGGSSGEQYF	TGCAGCGTTGGAGGGTCGTCGGGCGAGCAGTACTTC
TRBV7-9	NA	NA	TRBJ1-1	CASTQGQLMNTEAFF	TGTGCCAGCACCCAAGGACAGTTGATGAACACTGAAGCTTTCTTT
TRBV6-5	NA	NA	TRBJ1-5	CASSYARVNQPQHF	TGTGCCAGCAGTTACGCCCGCGTTAATCAGCCCCAGCATTTT
TRBV30	NA	NA	TRBJ2-1	CAWPPRNEQFF	TGTGCCTGGCCCCCACGGAATGAGCAGTTCTTC
TRBV6-5	NA	NA	TRBJ2-3	CASKTTSTDTQYF	TGTGCCAGCAAAACGACTAGCACAGATACGCAGTATTTT
TRBV15	NA	NA	TRBJ1-2	CATSRDSRGSLRSNYGYTF	TGTGCCACCAGCAGAGATAGTAGGGGCAGCCTAAGATCGAACTATGGCTACACCTTC
TRBV10-3	TRBD2	few	TRBJ2-2	CAISVGLNTGELFF	TGTGCCATCAGTGTGGGACTAAACACCGGGGAGCTGTTTTTT
TRBV5-1	TRBD1	NA	TRBJ2-5	CASSFQGEETQYF	TGCGCCAGCAGCTTCCAGGGGGAAGAGACCCAGTACTTC
TRBV10-3	NA	NA	TRBJ2-1	CAIGGFSYNEQFF	TGTGCCATCGGGGGCTTTTCCTACAATGAGCAGTTCTTC
TRBV5-1	TRBD2	NA	TRBJ2-7	CASSLFIGGASSYEQYF	TGCGCCAGCAGCTTGTTCATCGGGGGGGCGAGCTCCTACGAGCAGTACTTC
TRBV11-2	NA	few	TRBJ1-4	CASSLAGGLVEKLFF	TGTGCCAGCAGCTTAGCGGGGGGGTTGGTTGAAAAACTGTTTTTT
TRBV30	NA	NA	TRBJ1-1	CARSDRITEAFF	TGTGCCCGGAGCGACAGGATCACTGAAGCTTTCTTT
TRBV7-3	TRBD2	NA	TRBJ2-1	CASSPGGNEQFF	TGTGCCAGCAGCCCCGGGGGGAATGAGCAGTTCTTC
TRBV29-1	NA	NA	TRBJ2-2	CSATGWGTGELFF	TGCAGCGCCACAGGGTGGGGAACCGGGGAGCTGTTTTTT
TRBV5-5	TRBD1	NA	TRBJ2-1	CASSWGQGLSYNEQFF	TGTGCCAGCAGCTGGGGACAGGGATTGTCCTACAATGAGCAGTTCTTC
TRBV4-1	TRBD2	NA	TRBJ2-2	CASSRLGRGNTGELFF	TGCGCCAGCAGCCGATTAGGGAGGGGGAACACCGGGGAGCTGTTTTTT
TRBV6-5	NA	NA	TRBJ2-3	CASRRGQQSDTQYF	TGTGCCAGCAGGCGTGGACAGCAAAGCGATACGCAGTATTTT
TRBV5-5	TRBD1	once	TRBJ2-2	CASSLLPGTGGTGELFF	TGTGCCAGCAGCTTGCTGCCCGGGACAGGGGGGACCGGGGAGCTGTTTTTT
TRBV11-2	TRBD2	NA	TRBJ2-3	CASSREAGEPDTQYF	TGTGCCAGCAGCCGCGAGGCGGGAGAACCAGATACGCAGTATTTT
TRBV5-1	NA	NA	TRBJ2-7	CASSPRQLQPNYEQYF	TGCGCCAGCAGCCCTAGACAGCTTCAGCCGAATTACGAGCAGTACTTC
TRBV18	TRBD1	NA	TRBJ1-2	CASSPDRGNYGYTF	TGTGCCAGCTCACCAGACAGGGGGAACTATGGCTACACCTTC
TRBV6-5	TRBD1	NA	TRBJ1-2	CASRQGAIYGYTF	TGTGCCAGCAGACAGGGGGCAATCTATGGCTACACCTTC
TRBV6-6	TRBD2	NA	TRBJ2-1	CASRSVGREVYNEQFF	TGTGCCAGCCGATCGGTGGGGCGGGAGGTCTACAATGAGCAGTTCTTC
TRBV29-1	NA	NA	TRBJ2-7	CSVASAYEQYF	TGCAGCGTTGCCAGTGCCTACGAGCAGTACTTC
TRBV5-1	TRBD2	NA	TRBJ2-1	CASIGTSFNEQFF	TGCGCCAGCATCGGGACTAGCTTCAATGAGCAGTTCTTC
TRBV28	TRBD1	NA	TRBJ2-7	CASSSGQDHYEQYF	TGTGCCAGCAGCTCTGGACAGGACCATTACGAGCAGTACTTC
TRBV2	NA	NA	TRBJ2-1	CASMGEGRTHSYNEQFF	TGTGCCAGCATGGGTGAGGGGAGGACTCACTCCTACAATGAGCAGTTCTTC
TRBV14	NA	NA	TRBJ2-6	CASSQGVQAFSGANVLTF	TGTGCCAGCAGCCAAGGTGTACAGGCTTTCTCTGGGGCCAACGTCCTGACTTTC
TRBV28	TRBD1	NA	TRBJ1-2	CASSSAGGRGLSGYTF	TGTGCCAGCAGTTCCGCCGGAGGCAGGGGGCTTAGTGGCTACACCTTC
TRBV27	NA	NA	TRBJ1-2	CASSRGTGYGYTF	TGTGCCAGCAGCCGGGGAACCGGCTATGGCTACACCTTC
TRBV4-1	NA	few	TRBJ2-1	CASSQGHLIALNNEQFF	TGCGCCAGCAGCCAAGGGCATTTGATCGCCCTCAACAATGAGCAGTTCTTC
TRBV7-9	NA	NA	TRBJ2-5	CASSLAGIQATQETQYF	TGTGCCAGCAGCTTAGCTGGAATCCAAGCGACCCAAGAGACCCAGTACTTC
TRBV9	TRBD2	NA	TRBJ2-7	CASSVESSGSIYEQYF	TGTGCCAGCAGCGTAGAAAGTAGCGGGAGTATCTACGAGCAGTACTTC
TRBV2	TRBD1	once	TRBJ2-2	CASSGQGAGELFF	TGTGCCAGCAGTGGACAGGGGGCCGGGGAGCTGTTTTTT
TRBV28	TRBD1	NA	TRBJ2-7	CTSSPQGVSYEQYF	TGTACCAGCAGTCCCCAGGGGGTATCCTACGAGCAGTACTTC
TRBV30	TRBD1	NA	TRBJ1-5	CAWSVNRGFQPQHF	TGTGCCTGGAGTGTTAACAGGGGTTTCCAGCCCCAGCATTTT
TRBV2	TRBD2	NA	TRBJ2-1	CASRGLVGEQFF	TGTGCCAGCAGGGGACTAGTCGGGGAGCAGTTCTTC
TRBV28	NA	NA	TRBJ2-2	CASSFAGVNTGELFF	TGTGCCAGCAGTTTTGCGGGCGTGAACACCGGGGAGCTGTTTTTT
TRBV6-5	TRBD1	NA	TRBJ1-6	CASSYAGRGNSPLHF	TGTGCCAGCAGTTACGCGGGCAGGGGGAATTCACCCCTCCACTTT
TRBV7-3	NA	once	TRBJ2-6	CASSSQGTSGANVLTF	TGTGCCAGCAGCTCGCAGGGAACCTCTGGGGCCAACGTCCTGACTTTC
TRBV19	NA	NA	TRBJ1-5	CASSQGPGNQPQHF	TGTGCCAGTAGTCAGGGTCCAGGGAATCAGCCCCAGCATTTT
TRBV6-1	NA	NA	TRBJ1-1	CASSQYSPEAFF	TGTGCCAGCAGTCAATACAGTCCTGAAGCTTTCTTT
TRBV15	NA	NA	TRBJ1-1	CATSGRAGSISGTEAFF	TGTGCCACCAGCGGCCGCGCGGGCAGTATCTCGGGCACTGAAGCTTTCTTT
TRBV7-9	NA	NA	TRBJ2-1	CASSFTSSYNEQFF	TGTGCCAGCAGCTTCACTAGCTCCTACAATGAGCAGTTCTTC
TRBV7-9	NA	once	TRBJ1-2	CSSSLSGLGYTF	TGTTCCAGCAGCTTGTCAGGGCTCGGCTACACCTTC
TRBV30	TRBD2	NA	TRBJ2-7	CASEREGLPEQYF	TGTGCCTCCGAGCGGGAGGGCCTACCCGAGCAGTACTTC
TRBV7-3	NA	NA	TRBJ2-3	CASSWQGEDTQYF	TGTGCCAGCAGCTGGCAAGGGGAAGATACGCAGTATTTT
TRBV6-6	NA	NA	TRBJ1-4	CASLAVAGISNEKLFF	TGTGCCAGTCTTGCGGTCGCAGGGATTTCTAATGAAAAACTGTTTTTT
TRBV10-3	NA	NA	TRBJ1-2	CAIRIGTGGGYTF	TGTGCCATCAGGATTGGGACTGGGGGTGGCTACACCTTC
TRBV25-1	TRBD1	NA	TRBJ1-6	CASSWTGESPLHF	TGTGCCAGCAGTTGGACAGGGGAATCACCCCTCCACTTT